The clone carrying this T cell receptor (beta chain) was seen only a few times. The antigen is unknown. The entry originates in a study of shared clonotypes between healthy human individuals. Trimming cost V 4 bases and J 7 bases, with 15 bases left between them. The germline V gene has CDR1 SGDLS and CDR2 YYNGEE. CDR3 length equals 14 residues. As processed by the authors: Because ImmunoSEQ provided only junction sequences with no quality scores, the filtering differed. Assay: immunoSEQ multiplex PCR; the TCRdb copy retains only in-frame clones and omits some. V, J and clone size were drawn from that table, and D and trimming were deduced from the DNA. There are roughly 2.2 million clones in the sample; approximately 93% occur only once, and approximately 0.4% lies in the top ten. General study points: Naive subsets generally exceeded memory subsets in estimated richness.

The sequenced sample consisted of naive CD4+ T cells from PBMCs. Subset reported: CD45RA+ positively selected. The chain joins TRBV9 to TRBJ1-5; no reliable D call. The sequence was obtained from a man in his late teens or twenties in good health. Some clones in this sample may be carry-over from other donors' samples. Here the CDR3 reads CASSPYAAGQPQHF. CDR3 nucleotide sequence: TGTGCCAGCAGCCCCTACGCAGCGGGCCAGCCCCAGCATTTT. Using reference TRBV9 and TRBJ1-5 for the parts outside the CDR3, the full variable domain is DSGVTQTPKHLITATGQRVTLRCSPRSGDLSVYWYQQSLDQGLQFLIQYYNGEERAKGNILERFSAQQFPDLHSELNLSSLELGDSALYFCASSPYAAGQPQHFGDGTRLSIL.